A selection of T cell receptor beta chains follows, all from one sample in a study of blood T cell repertoires in COVID-19. The assay was immunoSEQ multiplex PCR, and TCRdb's table has in-frame clones only and misses some. This sample carries over 250,000 clones, roughly nine tenths of them seen once, and the ten largest clones take 2.4%. The sample comprised PBMCs or T cells enriched from blood (not recorded which). The receptors come from a young woman who had recovered from COVID-19. Both conserved end residues are part of each CDR3. D genes are given only for firm matches. Not all rows give a size; the values are once, few, many and, for expanded clones, a class.

D gene,clone size,V gene,J gene,CDR3 protein,CDR3 DNA
TRBD1,.,TRBV5-6,TRBJ2-3,CASSLLGTGETDTQYF,TGTGCCAGCAGCCTTCTAGGGACAGGGGAAACAGATACGCAGTATTTT
.,once,TRBV6-5,TRBJ1-4,CASSFLWQGGEKLFF,TGTGCCAGCAGTTTCCTCTGGCAGGGAGGGGAAAAACTGTTTTTT
TRBD1,many,TRBV5-6,TRBJ1-4,CASSFFQGADNEKLFF,TGTGCCAGCAGCTTCTTCCAGGGGGCGGATAATGAAAAACTGTTTTTT
.,.,TRBV2,TRBJ1-3,CASSEELSGNTIYF,TGTGCCAGCAGTGAGGAGCTCTCTGGAAACACCATATATTTT
.,.,TRBV4-1,TRBJ2-7,CASSQDAGLSYEQYF,TGCGCCAGCAGCCAAGACGCGGGACTCTCCTACGAGCAGTACTTC
.,.,TRBV19,TRBJ1-2,CASTWDSATNYGYTF,TGTGCCAGTACTTGGGACTCGGCCACTAACTATGGCTACACCTTC
TRBD1,.,TRBV3-1/TRBV3-2,TRBJ1-1,CASSQGSGQGTRTEAFF,TGTGCCAGCAGCCAAGGATCAGGACAGGGAACGAGGACTGAAGCTTTCTTT
.,once,TRBV9,TRBJ1-1,CASSVDRRVGAEAFF,TGTGCCAGCAGCGTAGATCGGAGGGTGGGAGCTGAAGCTTTCTTT
.,once,TRBV3-1/TRBV3-2,TRBJ2-5,CASRSIGGGGGETQYF,TGTGCCAGCAGATCCATCGGCGGGGGAGGGGGAGAGACCCAGTACTTC
.,.,TRBV9,TRBJ1-6,CASSTKQGLLHF,TGTGCCAGCAGCACCAAACAGGGCTTACTCCACTTT
TRBD2,.,TRBV28,TRBJ2-1,CASSSLAGPHNEQFF,TGTGCCAGCAGTTCCTTAGCGGGGCCGCACAATGAGCAGTTCTTC
TRBD1,few,TRBV10-1,TRBJ2-2,CASSGGTQGPNTGELFF,TGCGCCAGCAGTGGGGGGACACAGGGGCCGAACACCGGGGAGCTGTTTTTT
TRBD1,.,TRBV10-3,TRBJ1-2,CAISAEAQGAKGYTF,TGTGCCATCAGCGCCGAAGCGCAGGGGGCGAAGGGCTACACCTTC
TRBD1,.,TRBV19,TRBJ1-5,CASSIIGQVNQPQHF,TGTGCCAGTAGTATAATTGGACAGGTGAATCAGCCCCAGCATTTT
.,.,TRBV5-1,TRBJ1-3,CASSPSGFGNTIYF,TGCGCCAGCAGCCCATCAGGGTTTGGAAACACCATATATTTT
.,.,TRBV2,TRBJ2-7,CATDPAGENYEQYF,TGTGCCACGGATCCCGCAGGGGAGAACTACGAGCAGTACTTC
.,few,TRBV9,TRBJ2-7,CASSARSGPAYEQYF,TGTGCCAGCAGCGCTAGATCGGGTCCCGCCTACGAGCAGTACTTC
.,.,TRBV27,TRBJ2-3,CASSLWSGVQYF,TGTGCCAGCAGTTTATGGTCGGGGGTGCAGTATTTT
TRBD1,.,TRBV12-3/TRBV12-4,TRBJ1-4,CASSLVRTGLLFF,TGTGCCAGCAGTTTAGTTAGGACAGGGCTACTGTTTTTT
.,.,TRBV7-8,TRBJ1-1,CASSLAGKGGGLNTEAFF,TGTGCCAGCAGCTTAGCGGGAAAGGGAGGCGGACTAAACACTGAAGCTTTCTTT
.,.,TRBV4-2,TRBJ1-6,CASSQGGVAGNSPLHF,TGTGCCAGCAGCCAAGGAGGGGTAGCGGGGAATTCACCCCTCCACTTT
.,.,TRBV5-5,TRBJ2-7,CASSARWGPSYEQYF,TGTGCCAGCAGCGCTCGATGGGGCCCATCCTACGAGCAGTACTTC
TRBD2,.,TRBV7-2,TRBJ2-4,CASSLSGGGSLAKNIQYF,TGTGCCAGCAGCCTCAGCGGGGGGGGGAGCCTAGCCAAAAACATTCAGTACTTC